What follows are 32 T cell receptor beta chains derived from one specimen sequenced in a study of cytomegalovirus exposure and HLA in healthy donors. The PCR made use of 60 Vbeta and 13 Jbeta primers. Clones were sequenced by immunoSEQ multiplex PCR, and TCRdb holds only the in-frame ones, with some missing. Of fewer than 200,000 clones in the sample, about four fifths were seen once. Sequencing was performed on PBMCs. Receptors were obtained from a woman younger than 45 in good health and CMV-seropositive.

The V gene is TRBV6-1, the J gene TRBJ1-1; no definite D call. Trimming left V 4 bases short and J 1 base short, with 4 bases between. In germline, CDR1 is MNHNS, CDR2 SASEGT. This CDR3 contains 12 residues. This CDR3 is CASSGPNTEAFF. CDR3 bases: TGTGCCAGCAGTGGGCCGAACACTGAAGCTTTCTTT.

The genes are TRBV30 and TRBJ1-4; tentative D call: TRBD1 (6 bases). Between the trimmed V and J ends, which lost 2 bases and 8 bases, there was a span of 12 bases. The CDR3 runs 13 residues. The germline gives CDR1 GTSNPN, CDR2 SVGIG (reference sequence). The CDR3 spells CAWSQGRREKLFF. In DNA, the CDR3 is TGTGCCTGGAGTCAGGGGCGGAGGGAAAAACTGTTTTTT.

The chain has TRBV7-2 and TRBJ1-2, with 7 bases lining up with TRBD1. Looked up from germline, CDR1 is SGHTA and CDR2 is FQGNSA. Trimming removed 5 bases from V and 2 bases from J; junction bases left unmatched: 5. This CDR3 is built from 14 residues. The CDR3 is CASSRQGDNYGYTF. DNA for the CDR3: TGTGCCAGCAGCAGACAGGGCGACAACTATGGCTACACCTTC.

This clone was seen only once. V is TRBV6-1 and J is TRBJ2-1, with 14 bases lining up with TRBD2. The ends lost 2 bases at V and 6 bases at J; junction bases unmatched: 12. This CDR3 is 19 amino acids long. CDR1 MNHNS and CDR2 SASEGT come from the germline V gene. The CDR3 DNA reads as TGTGCCAGCAGTGAACAGTACGGGACTAGCGGGAGTATCCCCAATGAGCAGTTCTTC. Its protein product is CASSEQYGTSGSIPNEQFF.

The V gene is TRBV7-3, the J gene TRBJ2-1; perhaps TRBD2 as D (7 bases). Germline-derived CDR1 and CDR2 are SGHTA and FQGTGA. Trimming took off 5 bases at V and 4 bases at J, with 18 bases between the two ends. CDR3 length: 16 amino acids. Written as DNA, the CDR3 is TGTGCCAGCAGCCGAAGTGCGGGGGCCGGGTACAATGAGCAGTTCTTC. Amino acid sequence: CASSRSAGAGYNEQFF.

CDR3 residues: CASSYGRTNEKLFF. DNA of the CDR3: TGTGCCAGCAGTTATGGGAGGACTAATGAAAAACTGTTTTTT. The chain employs TRBV6-5 and TRBJ1-4; D is uncertain. The CDR3 has 14 residues. Germline V gene data show CDR1 as MNHEY and CDR2 as SVGAGI. V was shortened by 3 bases and J by 2 bases, with 7 bases between the two germline ends.

As DNA, the CDR3 is TGTGCCAGCATGCTCGGGGAGACCCAGTACTTC. Translating it yields CASMLGETQYF. This chain uses TRBV2 with TRBJ2-5; unclear D gene. The CDR3 covers 11 residues. Trimming removed 7 bases at V and 5 bases at J, with 8 bases between. CDR1 and CDR2 from the germline V gene are SNHLY and FYNNEI.

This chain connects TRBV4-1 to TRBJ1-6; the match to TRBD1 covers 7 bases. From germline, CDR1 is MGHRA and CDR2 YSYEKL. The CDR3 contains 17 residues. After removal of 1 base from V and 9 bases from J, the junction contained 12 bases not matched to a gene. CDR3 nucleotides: TGCGCCAGCAGCCAAGGCAACAGGGGATCGAATGGTTCACCCCTCCACTTT. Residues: CASSQGNRGSNGSPLHF.

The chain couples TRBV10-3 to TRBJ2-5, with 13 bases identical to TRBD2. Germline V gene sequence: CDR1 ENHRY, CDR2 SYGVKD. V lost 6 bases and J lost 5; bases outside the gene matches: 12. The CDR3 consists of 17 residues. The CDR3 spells CAISVGLAGAGGETQYF. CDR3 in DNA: TGTGCCATCAGCGTAGGACTAGCGGGAGCCGGAGGGGAGACCCAGTACTTC.

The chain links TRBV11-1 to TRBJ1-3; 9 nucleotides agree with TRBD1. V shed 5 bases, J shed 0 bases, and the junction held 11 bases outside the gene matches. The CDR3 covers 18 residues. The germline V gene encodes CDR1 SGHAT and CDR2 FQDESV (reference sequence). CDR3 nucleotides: TGTGCCAGCAGCCCAGGGACAGGGATCTCAGACTCTGGAAACACCATATATTTT. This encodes CASSPGTGISDSGNTIYF.

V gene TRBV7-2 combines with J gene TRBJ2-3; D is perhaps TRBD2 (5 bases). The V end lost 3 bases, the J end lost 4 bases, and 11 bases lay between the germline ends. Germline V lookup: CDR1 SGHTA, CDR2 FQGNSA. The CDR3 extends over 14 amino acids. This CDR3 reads CASSFGRRADTQYF. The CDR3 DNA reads TGTGCCAGCAGCTTCGGACGGCGGGCAGATACGCAGTATTTT.

CDR3 sequence reads: CASNHRTGGSYEQYF. The CDR3 DNA reads TGTGCCAGCAACCACCGTACAGGGGGAAGTTACGAGCAGTACTTC. The gene calls are TRBV11-2 and TRBJ2-7; the match to TRBD1 covers 8 bases. The germline gives CDR1 SGHAT, CDR2 FQNNGV. V dropped 7 bases and J dropped 4; count of bases not matched to a gene: 12. CDR3 length: 15 amino acids. The full variable domain, completed using reference TRBV11-2 and TRBJ2-7, is EAGVAQSPRYKIIEKRQSVAFWCNPISGHATLYWYQQILGQGPKLLIQFQNNGVVDDSQLPKDRFSAERLKGVDSTLKIQPAKLEDSAVYLCASNHRTGGSYEQYFGPGTRLTVT.

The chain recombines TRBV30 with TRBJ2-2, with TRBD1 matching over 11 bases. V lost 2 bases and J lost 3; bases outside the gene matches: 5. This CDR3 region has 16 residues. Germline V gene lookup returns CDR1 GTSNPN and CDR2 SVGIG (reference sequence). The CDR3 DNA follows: TGTGCCTGGAGTCCCGGGACAGGGGGTTACACCGGGGAGCTGTTTTTT. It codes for CAWSPGTGGYTGELFF.

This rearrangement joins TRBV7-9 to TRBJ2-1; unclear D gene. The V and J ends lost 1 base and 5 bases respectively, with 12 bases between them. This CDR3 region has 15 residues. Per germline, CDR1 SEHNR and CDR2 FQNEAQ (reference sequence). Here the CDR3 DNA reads TGTGCCAGCAGCTTAGATGTGGCAATAAACAATGAGCAGTTCTTC. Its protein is CASSLDVAINNEQFF. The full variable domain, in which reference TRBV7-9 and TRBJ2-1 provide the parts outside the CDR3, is DTGVSQNPRHKITKRGQNVTFRCDPISEHNRLYWYRQTLGQGPEFLTYFQNEAQLEKSRLLSDRFSAERPKGSFSTLEIQRTEQGDSAMYLCASSLDVAINNEQFFGPGTRLTVL.

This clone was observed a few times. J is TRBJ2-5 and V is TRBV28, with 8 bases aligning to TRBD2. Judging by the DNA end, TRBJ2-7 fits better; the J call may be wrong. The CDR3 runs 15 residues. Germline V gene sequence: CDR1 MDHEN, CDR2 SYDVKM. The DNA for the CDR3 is TGTGCCAGCAGTTACCAGCGGGGGATGTCCTACGAGCAGTACTTC. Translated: CASSYQRGMSYEQYF.

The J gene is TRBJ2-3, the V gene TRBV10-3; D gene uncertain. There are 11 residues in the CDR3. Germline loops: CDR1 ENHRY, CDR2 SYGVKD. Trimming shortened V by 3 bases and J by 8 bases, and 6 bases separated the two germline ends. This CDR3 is CAISEPGTQYF. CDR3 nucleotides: TGTGCCATCAGTGAACCGGGTACGCAGTATTTT.

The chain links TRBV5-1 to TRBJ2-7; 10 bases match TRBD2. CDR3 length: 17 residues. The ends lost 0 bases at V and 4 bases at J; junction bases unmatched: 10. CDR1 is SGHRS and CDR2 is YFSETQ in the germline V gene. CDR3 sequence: CASSLGGGAGGAYEQYF. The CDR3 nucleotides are TGCGCCAGCAGCTTGGGTGGAGGAGCGGGAGGGGCTTACGAGCAGTACTTC.

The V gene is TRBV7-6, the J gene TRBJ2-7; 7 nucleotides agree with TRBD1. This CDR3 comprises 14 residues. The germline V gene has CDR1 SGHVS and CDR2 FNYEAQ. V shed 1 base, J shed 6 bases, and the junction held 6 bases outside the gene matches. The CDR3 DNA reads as TGTGCCAGCAGCTTAGATAGGGGGCCAGGCGAGCAGTACTTC. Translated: CASSLDRGPGEQYF.

The CDR3 is CASSPGPGQTLHF. The DNA for the CDR3 is TGCGCCAGCAGCCCAGGCCCGGGACAAACCCTCCACTTT. The rearrangement links TRBV5-1 to TRBJ1-6; D possibly corresponds to TRBD1 (6 bases). Germline-derived CDR1 and CDR2 are SGHRS and YFSETQ. The CDR3 contains 13 residues. The V end lost 4 bases, the J end lost 14 bases, and 16 bases lay between the germline ends.

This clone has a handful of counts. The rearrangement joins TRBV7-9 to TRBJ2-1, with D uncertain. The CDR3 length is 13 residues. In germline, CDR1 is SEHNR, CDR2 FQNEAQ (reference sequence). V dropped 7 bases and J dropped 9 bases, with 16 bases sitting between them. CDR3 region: CASTFAPRGEQFF. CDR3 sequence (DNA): TGTGCCAGCACCTTCGCCCCCAGAGGTGAGCAGTTCTTC.

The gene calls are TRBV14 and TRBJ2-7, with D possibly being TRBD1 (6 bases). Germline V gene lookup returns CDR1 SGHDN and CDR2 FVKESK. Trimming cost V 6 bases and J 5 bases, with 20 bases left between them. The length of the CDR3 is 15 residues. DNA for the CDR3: TGTGCCAGCAGTCCCTCGGTGGGGGCGCAACACGAGCAGTACTTC. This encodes CASSPSVGAQHEQYF. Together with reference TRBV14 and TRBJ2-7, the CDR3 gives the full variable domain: EAGVTQFPSHSVIEKGQTVTLRCDPISGHDNLYWYRRVMGKEIKFLLHFVKESKQDESGMPNNRFLAERTGGTYSTLKVQPAELEDSGVYFCASSPSVGAQHEQYFGPGTRLTVT.

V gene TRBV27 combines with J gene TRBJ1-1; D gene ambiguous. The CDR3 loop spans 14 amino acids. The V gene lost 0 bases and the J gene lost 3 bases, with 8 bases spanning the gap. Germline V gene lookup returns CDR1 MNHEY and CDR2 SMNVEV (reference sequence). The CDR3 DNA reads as TGTGCCAGCAGTTTATCGGCCGGGGACACTGAAGCTTTCTTT. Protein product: CASSLSAGDTEAFF.

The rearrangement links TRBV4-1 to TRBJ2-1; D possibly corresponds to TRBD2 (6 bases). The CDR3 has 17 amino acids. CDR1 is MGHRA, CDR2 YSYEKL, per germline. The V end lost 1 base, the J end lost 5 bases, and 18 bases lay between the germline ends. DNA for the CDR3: TGCGCCAGCAGCCAAGGCACAAGGGGACTTTCTGACAATGAGCAGTTCTTC. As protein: CASSQGTRGLSDNEQFF.

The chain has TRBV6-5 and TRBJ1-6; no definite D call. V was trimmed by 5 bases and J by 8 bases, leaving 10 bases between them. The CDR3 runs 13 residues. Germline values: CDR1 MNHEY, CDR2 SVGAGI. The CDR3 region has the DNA TGTGCCAGCAGTCTCTACGGGGATTCACCCCTCCACTTT. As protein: CASSLYGDSPLHF.

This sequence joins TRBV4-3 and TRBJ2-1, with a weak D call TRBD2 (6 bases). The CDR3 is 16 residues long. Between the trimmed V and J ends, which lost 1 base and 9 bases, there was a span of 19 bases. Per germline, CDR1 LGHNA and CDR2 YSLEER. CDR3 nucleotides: TGCGCCAGCAGCCAAGTAGGAGGCGCGGGATATGGTGAGCAGTTCTTC. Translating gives CASSQVGGAGYGEQFF.

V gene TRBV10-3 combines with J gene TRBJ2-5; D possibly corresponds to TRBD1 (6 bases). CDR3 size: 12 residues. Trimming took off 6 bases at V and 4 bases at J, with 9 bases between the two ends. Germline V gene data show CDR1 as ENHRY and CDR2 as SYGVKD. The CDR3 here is CAISLGGETQYF. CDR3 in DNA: TGTGCCATCAGCTTAGGGGGAGAGACCCAGTACTTC.

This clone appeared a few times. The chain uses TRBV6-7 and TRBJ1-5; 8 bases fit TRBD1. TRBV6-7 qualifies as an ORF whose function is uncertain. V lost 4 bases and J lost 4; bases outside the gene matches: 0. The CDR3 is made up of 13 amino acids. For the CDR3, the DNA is TGTGCCAGCAGTTGGACAGGGAATCAGCCCCAGCATTTT. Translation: CASSWTGNQPQHF.

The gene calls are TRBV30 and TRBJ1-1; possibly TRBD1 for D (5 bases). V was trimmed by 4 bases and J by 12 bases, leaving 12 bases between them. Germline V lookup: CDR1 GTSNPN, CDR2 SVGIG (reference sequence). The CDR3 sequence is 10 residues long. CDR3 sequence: CAWTDSGSFF. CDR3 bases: TGTGCCTGGACCGACAGCGGGTCTTTCTTT.

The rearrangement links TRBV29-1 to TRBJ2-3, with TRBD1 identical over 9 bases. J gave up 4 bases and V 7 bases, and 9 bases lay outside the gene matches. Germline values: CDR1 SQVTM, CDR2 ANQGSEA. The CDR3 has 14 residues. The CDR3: CSADDRGSADTQYF. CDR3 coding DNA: TGCAGCGCAGACGACAGGGGGAGCGCAGATACGCAGTATTTT.

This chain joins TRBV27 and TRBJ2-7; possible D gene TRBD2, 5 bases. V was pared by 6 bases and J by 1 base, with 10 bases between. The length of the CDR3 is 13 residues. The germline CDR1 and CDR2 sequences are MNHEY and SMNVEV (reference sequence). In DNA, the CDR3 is TGTGCCAGCAGCCCCGGGATTTCCTACGAGCAGTACTTC. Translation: CASSPGISYEQYF.

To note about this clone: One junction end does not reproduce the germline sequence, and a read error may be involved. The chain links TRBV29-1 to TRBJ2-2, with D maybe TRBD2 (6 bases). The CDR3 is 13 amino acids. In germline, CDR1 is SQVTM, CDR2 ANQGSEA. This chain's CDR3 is CSVEERVSGELFF. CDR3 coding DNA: TGCAGCGTCGAAGAGCGGGTCTCCGGGGAGCTGTTTTTT.

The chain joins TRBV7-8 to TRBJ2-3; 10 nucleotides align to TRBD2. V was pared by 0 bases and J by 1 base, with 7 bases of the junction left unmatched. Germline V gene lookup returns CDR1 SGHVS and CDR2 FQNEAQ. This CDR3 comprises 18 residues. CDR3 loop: CASSLASGGTLRTDTQYF. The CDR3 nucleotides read TGTGCCAGCAGCTTAGCTAGCGGGGGGACTCTACGCACAGATACGCAGTATTTT.